The 8 T cell receptor beta chains in this list originate from one sample, sequenced in a study of control samples from healthy donors and cancer patients. Data came from immunoSEQ multiplex PCR; TCRdb stores just in-frame clones and leaves some out. The sample yields about 85,000 clones, approximately 88% seen once. Sequencing used blood. These receptors were collected from an older woman in good health.

V and J are TRBV2 and TRBJ2-5; perhaps TRBD2 as D (5 bases). The CDR3 length is 12 residues. The germline V gene has CDR1 SNHLY and CDR2 FYNNEI. Trimming cost V 8 bases and J 1 base, with 8 bases left between them. CDR3 sequence (DNA): TGTGCCAGCGCCCGGGGCCAAGAGACCCAGTACTTC. Translating gives CASARGQETQYF. Full variable domain (rest looked up from reference TRBV2 and TRBJ2-5): EPEVTQTPSHQVTQMGQEVILRCVPISNHLYFYWYRQILGQKVEFLVSFYNNEISEKSEIFDDQFSVERPDGSNFTLKIRSTKLEDSAMYFCASARGQETQYFGPGTRLLVL.

This sequence joins TRBV27 and TRBJ2-3, with D hard to call. The V and J ends lost 6 bases and 2 bases respectively, with 9 bases between them. Per germline, CDR1 MNHEY and CDR2 SMNVEV (reference sequence). The CDR3 contains 13 residues. The CDR3 loop reads CASSQFFTDTQYF. Written as DNA, the CDR3 is TGTGCCAGCAGCCAATTTTTCACAGATACGCAGTATTTT.

The chain carries TRBV6-5 and TRBJ2-7, with 8 bases fitting TRBD1. The CDR3 consists of 14 residues. After removal of 6 bases from V and 4 bases from J, the junction contained 8 bases not matched to a gene. Germline CDR1 MNHEY, CDR2 SVGAGI. The CDR3 nucleotides read TGTGCCAGCAGCCCCAGGGGGCTGGGATACGAGCAGTACTTC. Translation: CASSPRGLGYEQYF.

This sequence joins TRBV5-1 and TRBJ2-5; possible D gene TRBD1, 6 bases. V was trimmed by 4 bases and J by 5 bases, leaving 15 bases between them. CDR1 is SGHRS, CDR2 YFSETQ, per germline. The CDR3 spans 14 residues. CDR3 sequence reads: CASSPGQRGETQYF. CDR3 sequence (DNA): TGCGCCAGCAGCCCTGGACAGCGAGGGGAGACCCAGTACTTC.

The J gene is TRBJ2-7, the V gene TRBV29-1; D might be TRBD1 (6 bases). CDR1 is SQVTM, CDR2 ANQGSEA, per germline. The CDR3 contains 12 residues. Trimming left V 6 bases short and J 3 bases short, with 12 bases between. The CDR3 reads CSVAGTSYEQYF. The CDR3 coding sequence is TGCAGCGTAGCCGGGACAAGCTACGAGCAGTACTTC.

The chain uses TRBV3-1 (or the pseudogene TRBV3-2) and TRBJ2-1; a possible D gene is TRBD2 (6 bases). V was shortened by 0 bases and J by 4 bases, with 13 bases between the two germline ends. Germline CDR1 reads LGHDT; CDR2 reads YNNKEL (reference sequence). The CDR3 loop spans 16 amino acids. The CDR3 bases are TGTGCCAGCAGCCAAGACGATGCGGGATCGTACAATGAGCAGTTCTTC. It is translated as CASSQDDAGSYNEQFF.

The chain employs TRBV19 and TRBJ2-7; no reliable D call. The ends were cut back, 0 bases at V and 0 bases at J, with 3 bases in the middle. Germline CDR1 is LNHDA and CDR2 is SQIVND (reference sequence). This CDR3 contains 13 residues. CDR3 sequence reads: CASSIDDSYEQYF. The CDR3 nucleotides are TGTGCCAGTAGTATAGACGACTCCTACGAGCAGTACTTC.

This clone was counted once. The J gene is TRBJ1-2, the V gene TRBV20-1; maybe TRBD1 (5 bases). This CDR3 has 15 residues. The V end was cut by 3 bases, the J end by 4 bases, with 18 bases between. Germline V gene sequence: CDR1 DFQATT, CDR2 SNEGSKA (reference sequence). Here the CDR3 reads CSASDRSRATYGYTF. CDR3 bases: TGCAGTGCTAGTGACCGGTCCAGGGCGACCTATGGCTACACCTTC.